The following is a TCR beta chain sequence with its context. This entry is derived from a study of blood T cell repertoires in COVID-19. The wider study: Researchers got acute and convalescent COVID-19 samples from the United States, Italy and Spain. The cDNA or gDNA used as material had been derived from T cells, B-cell-depleted T cells, or PBMCs.

With V trimmed by 4 bases and J by 0 bases, 9 bases remained unmatched. The V gene's germline CDR1 is SGHDT and CDR2 YYEEEE. The CDR3 extends over 16 amino acids. The protocol was immunoSEQ multiplex PCR, while the TCRdb copy is restricted to in-frame clones and leaves out a portion. The sample comprises more than 65,000 clones, approximately 80% of which are singletons, and 20% to 25% rests with the top ten. Sequencing was carried out using peripheral blood. This TCR was sampled from a woman aged 50 to 60 with acute or convalescent COVID-19. V gene TRBV5-6 combines with J gene TRBJ1-1; 7 bases align to TRBD1. The CDR3 loop reads CASSMRTGVMNTEAFF. DNA of the CDR3: TGTGCCAGCAGCATGCGAACAGGGGTCATGAACACTGAAGCTTTCTTT.